The 22 T cell receptor beta chains below all came from one sample that was sequenced in a study of blood T cells in healthy people across ages. Next came a second PCR, run for about 7 to 12 cycles, which used a sample-barcoded 5' primer along with a J-beta primer mix. TCRdb ran MiXCR on the 5' RACE reads and lists one entry per CDR3 protein. The data show about 640,000 distinct CDR3 sequences, about 28% seen once. Specimen: blood. These receptors were taken from a woman of 80 years or more in good health.

This rearrangement joins TRBV6-2 or TRBV6-3 to TRBJ2-5, with 7 bases that match TRBD1. The V segment lost 5 bases and the J segment 2 bases; nucleotides outside the gene matches: 5. The germline CDR1 and CDR2 sequences are MNHEY and SVGEGT. The CDR3 runs 14 residues. The DNA for the CDR3 is TGTGCCAGCAGTAATATGGGACAGCAAGAGACCCAGTACTTC. This translates into CASSNMGQQETQYF.

CDR3 sequence reads: CASSLRAGGVETQYF. The CDR3 DNA is TGTGCCAGCAGTTTAAGAGCTGGAGGTGTAGAGACCCAGTACTTC. The rearrangement joins TRBV27 to TRBJ2-5; D is perhaps TRBD2 (5 bases). Germline lookup yields CDR1 MNHEY and CDR2 SMNVEV (reference sequence). V shed 2 bases and J shed 4 bases, with 14 bases lying between them. The CDR3 runs to 15 residues.

The CDR3 DNA follows: TGTGCCAGCTCACCAGGGGCGCGGACTAGCCCAAACAATGAGCAGTTCTTC. Translating gives CASSPGARTSPNNEQFF. This chain links TRBV18 with TRBJ2-1, with TRBD2 matching over 8 bases. Germline V gene sequence: CDR1 KGHSH, CDR2 LQKENI. The CDR3 runs to 17 residues. After removal of 2 bases from V and 5 bases from J, the junction contained 11 bases not matched to a gene.

The table lists this clonotype with many counts. J is TRBJ1-1 and V is TRBV7-2; a possible D gene is TRBD1 (5 bases). Trimming removed 5 bases at V and 6 bases at J, with 10 bases between. Germline CDR1 reads SGHTA; CDR2 reads FQGNSA. The CDR3 covers 12 residues. This CDR3 reads CASSPAGAEAFF. CDR3 in DNA: TGTGCCAGCAGCCCCGCGGGGGCTGAAGCTTTCTTT.

In this sample, this clonotype turned up many times. The chain links TRBV20-1 to TRBJ2-7; 13 nucleotides agree with TRBD2. This CDR3 is built from 16 residues. The germline gives CDR1 DFQATT, CDR2 SNEGSKA (reference sequence). V shed 1 base and J 3 bases; nucleotides not matched to a gene: 6. In DNA, the CDR3 is TGCAGTGCTAGAGTCTTAAGGACTAGCGGGGGCTACGAGCAGTACTTC. Residues: CSARVLRTSGGYEQYF.

This clonotype came up many times. The chain employs TRBV27 and TRBJ1-2; 7 nucleotides line up with TRBD1. Unmatched junction bases numbered 5, after V lost 4 bases and J lost 3 bases. Germline CDR1 and CDR2: MNHEY and SMNVEV (reference sequence). The length of the CDR3 is 14 residues. The CDR3 region has the DNA TGTGCCAGCAGTTCGTTACAGGGGCACTATGGCTACACCTTC. Translated: CASSSLQGHYGYTF.

This clonotype has at least ten counts. The V and J genes are TRBV6-6 and TRBJ2-3; no reliable D call. Per germline, CDR1 MNHNY and CDR2 SVGAGI (reference sequence). This CDR3 region has 12 residues. Trimming took 8 bases from V and 3 from J, leaving 9 bases between them. The CDR3 sequence is CASEAATDTQYF. The DNA of the CDR3 is TGTGCCAGCGAGGCAGCGACAGATACGCAGTATTTT.

A word on this clonotype: A much larger clonotype is one base distant, so this may be a read error. The chain is built from TRBV20-1 and TRBJ1-2; D possibly corresponds to TRBD1 (6 bases). V lost 0 bases and J 7 bases, leaving 15 bases between the germline ends. The CDR3 is made up of 14 amino acids. CDR1 and CDR2 (germline): DFQATT, SNEGSKA (reference sequence). CDR3 amino acids: CSARESQGVGGYTF. The CDR3 bases are TGCAGTGCTAGAGAATCACAGGGTGTCGGTGGCTACACCTTC.

Here the CDR3 reads CASRASGGFRCEAQYF. Here the CDR3 DNA reads TGTGCCAGCCGGGCTAGCGGGGGATTTAGGTGCGAGGCCCAGTACTTC. J is TRBJ2-5 and V is TRBV27, with 10 positions matching TRBD2. Per germline, CDR1 MNHEY and CDR2 SMNVEV (reference sequence). CDR3 size: 16 residues. Losses at the gene ends were 8 bases for V and 9 bases for J; bases not matched to a gene: 18.

This clonotype was observed at least ten times. V gene TRBV1 combines with J gene TRBJ2-7; TRBD2 is the table's D call, not checked against the DNA. TRBV1 is a pseudogene segment. This CDR3 comprises 16 residues. The CDR3 DNA is TGCACCAGCAGCCAAGATAACCCGTCTAGCCTCTACGAGCAGTACTTC. Translated: CTSSQDNPSSLYEQYF.

The chain has TRBV29-1 and TRBJ1-1, with D unresolved. This CDR3 comprises 14 residues. The V gene lost 0 bases and the J gene lost 6 bases, with 14 bases spanning the gap. CDR1 and CDR2 from the germline V gene are SQVTM and ANQGSEA. The CDR3 sequence: CSVEDRRSSPEAFF. The CDR3 DNA reads as TGCAGCGTTGAAGACCGCAGGAGTAGTCCTGAAGCTTTCTTT.

This clonotype was counted many times. This sequence joins TRBV7-6 and TRBJ1-2; tentative D call: TRBD1 (5 bases). The CDR3 has 14 amino acids. Germline V CDR1 and CDR2: SGHVS, FNYEAQ. V gave up 5 bases and J gave up 4 bases, with 14 bases separating them. This CDR3 reads CASSPGGSAYGYTF. CDR3 bases: TGTGCCAGCAGCCCCGGGGGGAGCGCCTATGGCTACACCTTC.

This clonotype was counted once. This sequence may be a read error, since a much larger clone differs from it by one base. The V gene is TRBV11-1, the J gene TRBJ2-1, with 7 bases that match TRBD2. Germline CDR1 is SGHAT and CDR2 is FQDESV (reference sequence). The CDR3 is 14 amino acids. CDR3 bases: TGTGCCAGCAGCCGGGAGACCCCGGGAGGTGAGCAGTCCTTC. Protein sequence: CASSRETPGGEQSF.

This clonotype has ten or more counts. The chain combines TRBV7-7 with TRBJ2-2, with 8 bases identical to TRBD1. V lost 7 bases to trimming and J lost 0 bases; unmatched junction nucleotides: 4. Germline V gene sequence: CDR1 SSHAT, CDR2 FNYEAQ (reference sequence). There are 15 residues in the CDR3. The chain's CDR3 is CASTTDRANTGELFF. The CDR3 DNA reads as TGTGCCAGCACTACGGACAGGGCGAACACCGGGGAGCTGTTTTTT.

In this sample, this clonotype turned up many times. The chain is built from TRBV5-1 and TRBJ2-7, with a tentative D call TRBD1 (6 bases). This CDR3 contains 17 residues. Germline-derived CDR1 and CDR2 are SGHRS and YFSETQ. Trimming took 0 bases from V and 0 from J, leaving 16 bases between them. The CDR3 spells CASSLALTGQISYEQYF. In DNA form, the CDR3 reads TGCGCCAGCAGCTTGGCACTAACTGGACAGATCTCCTACGAGCAGTACTTC.

This clonotype has ten or more counts. The J gene is TRBJ2-1, the V gene TRBV29-1; D gene unclear. The CDR3 sequence is 11 residues long. V was clipped by 2 bases and J by 2 bases, with 1 base between them. From germline, CDR1 is SQVTM and CDR2 ANQGSEA. This CDR3 is CSVEPYNEQFF. CDR3 in DNA: TGCAGCGTTGAACCCTACAATGAGCAGTTCTTC.

This clonotype was seen at least ten times. This chain uses TRBV2 with TRBJ2-6, with 7 bases fitting TRBD1. Germline values: CDR1 SNHLY, CDR2 FYNNEI. The trim removed 6 bases at V and 3 bases at J, leaving 5 bases unmatched. This CDR3 has 15 amino acids. The CDR3 loop reads CASRAQGSGANVLTF. DNA of the CDR3: TGTGCCAGCAGGGCACAGGGGAGTGGGGCCAACGTCCTGACTTTC.

The table lists this clonotype with many counts. The rearrangement uses TRBV10-3 and TRBJ1-6; D gene unclear. With 2 bases removed from V and 3 bases from J, the gap between germline ends came to 11 bases. The CDR3 is made up of 16 amino acids. The germline V gene encodes CDR1 ENHRY and CDR2 SYGVKD. The CDR3 coding sequence is TGTGCCATCAGTGAGGACCGCACACTCTATAATTCACCCCTCCACTTT. Its translation is CAISEDRTLYNSPLHF.

In its sample, this clonotype was seen many times. The V and J genes are TRBV20-1 and TRBJ2-7, with unresolved D. CDR1 is DFQATT and CDR2 is SNEGSKA in the germline V gene (reference sequence). The CDR3 loop spans 17 amino acids. V gave up 0 bases and J gave up 1 base, with 19 bases separating them. The CDR3 protein is CSARDGLGRSLSYEQYF. CDR3 bases: TGCAGTGCTAGAGATGGTTTAGGCAGGAGCTTATCCTACGAGCAGTACTTC.

This clonotype was recorded at least ten times. The chain joins TRBV7-6 to TRBJ2-1, with 12 positions matching TRBD1. V dropped 1 base and J dropped 7; count of bases not matched to a gene: 2. This CDR3 contains 15 residues. The germline gives CDR1 SGHVS, CDR2 FNYEAQ. For the CDR3, the DNA is TGTGCCAGCAGCTTAGGGGGACAGGGGGCGAATGAGCAGTTCTTC. Protein sequence: CASSLGGQGANEQFF.

The chain combines TRBV6-5 with TRBJ1-2; D gene ambiguous. The CDR3 contains 11 residues. Germline assignment: CDR1 MNHEY and CDR2 SVGAGI. The V and J ends lost 4 bases and 10 bases respectively, with 10 bases between them. This chain's CDR3 is CASSSWPYYTF. CDR3 bases: TGTGCCAGCAGTTCCTGGCCCTACTACACCTTC.

This clonotype was picked up many times. The rearrangement links TRBV7-8 to TRBJ2-7; D unclear. This CDR3 spans 12 amino acids. Germline V gene data show CDR1 as SGHVS and CDR2 as FQNEAQ. Trimming stripped 5 bases from V and 4 bases from J, with 9 bases between. The CDR3 DNA follows: TGTGCCAGCAGCCTCCCCCAATACGAGCAGTACTTC. Translating gives CASSLPQYEQYF.